This T cell receptor (beta chain) is drawn from a study of T cell responses to AZD1222 COVID-19 vaccine. General study results and limits: Spike as a whole was targeted by vaccine-associated CD4 TCRs, dominant at 160-218 and 743-854. AZD1222 recipients seropositive at baseline numbered only 6 or 7. Close to half of all spike-specific TCRs reportedly target regions of the variants that are unmutated.

Germline V gives CDR1 KGHDR, CDR2 SFDVKD. V was trimmed by 5 bases and J by 2 bases, leaving 9 bases between them. The length of the CDR3 is 14 residues. Profiling relied on immunoSEQ multiplex PCR, and the TCRdb table lists in-frame clones only, not all of them. The sample contains approximately 65,000 clones, around nine tenths of which appear only once. With respect to this clone: Its antigen is still unknown.

This chain uses TRBV24-1 with TRBJ1-5; D possibly corresponds to TRBD1 (5 bases). The sequencing here drew on peripheral blood, taken on day 0 of AZD1222 vaccination. This TCR was sampled from an adult in good health. The CDR3 here is CATSGRGGNQPQHF. The DNA for the CDR3 is TGTGCCACCAGTGGAAGGGGAGGCAATCAGCCCCAGCATTTT.